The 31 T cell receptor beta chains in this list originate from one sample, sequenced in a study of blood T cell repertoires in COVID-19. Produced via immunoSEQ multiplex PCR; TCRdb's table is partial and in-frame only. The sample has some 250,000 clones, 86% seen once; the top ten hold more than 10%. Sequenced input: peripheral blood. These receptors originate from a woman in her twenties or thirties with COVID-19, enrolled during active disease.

The CDR3 sequence: CASSLSRLGEQYF. As DNA, the CDR3 is TGTGCCAGCAGTTTATCCCGCCTAGGTGAGCAGTACTTC. The chain couples TRBV27 to TRBJ2-7; no clear D. CDR1 and CDR2 from the germline V gene are MNHEY and SMNVEV (reference sequence). CDR3 length equals 13 residues. Trimming stripped 0 bases from V and 7 bases from J, with 10 bases between.

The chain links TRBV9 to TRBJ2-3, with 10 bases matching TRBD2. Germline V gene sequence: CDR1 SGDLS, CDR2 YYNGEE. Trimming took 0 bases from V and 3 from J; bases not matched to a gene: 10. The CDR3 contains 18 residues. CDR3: CASSVGAGGPGGTDTQYF. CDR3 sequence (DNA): TGTGCCAGCAGCGTAGGAGCGGGGGGGCCAGGTGGAACAGATACGCAGTATTTT.

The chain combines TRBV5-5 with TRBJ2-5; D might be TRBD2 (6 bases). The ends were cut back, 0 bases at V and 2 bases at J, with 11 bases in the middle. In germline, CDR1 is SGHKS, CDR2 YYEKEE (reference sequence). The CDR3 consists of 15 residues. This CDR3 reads CASSLDGGEQETQYF. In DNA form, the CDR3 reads TGTGCCAGCAGCTTGGACGGAGGGGAGCAAGAGACCCAGTACTTC.

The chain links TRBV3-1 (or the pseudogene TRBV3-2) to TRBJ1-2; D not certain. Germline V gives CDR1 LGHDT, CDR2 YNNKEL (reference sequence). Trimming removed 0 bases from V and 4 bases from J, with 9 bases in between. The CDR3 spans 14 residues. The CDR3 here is CASSQDSGSYGYTF. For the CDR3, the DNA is TGTGCCAGCAGCCAAGATTCGGGGTCCTATGGCTACACCTTC.

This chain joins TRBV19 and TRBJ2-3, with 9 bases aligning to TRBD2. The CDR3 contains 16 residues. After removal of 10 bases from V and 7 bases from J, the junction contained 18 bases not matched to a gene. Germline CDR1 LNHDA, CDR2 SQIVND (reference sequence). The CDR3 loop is CATMPRVAGGQNTQYF. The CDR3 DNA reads TGTGCCACCATGCCCAGGGTCGCGGGGGGGCAGAATACGCAGTATTTT.

The CDR3 DNA sequence: TGTGCCAGCTCATGGGACAGGTCCCGCCTCACAGATACGCAGTATTTT. Translating it yields CASSWDRSRLTDTQYF. This chain uses TRBV18 with TRBJ2-3; the match to TRBD1 covers 8 bases. The CDR3 is 16 residues long. V lost 5 bases to trimming and J lost 2 bases; unmatched junction nucleotides: 9. Germline CDR1 is KGHSH and CDR2 is LQKENI.

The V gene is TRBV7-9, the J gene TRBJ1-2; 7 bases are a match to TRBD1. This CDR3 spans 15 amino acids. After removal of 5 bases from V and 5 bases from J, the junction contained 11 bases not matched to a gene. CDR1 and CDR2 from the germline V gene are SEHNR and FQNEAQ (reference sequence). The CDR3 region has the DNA TGTGCCAGCAGCCCCCGAGGGGGCGCAGTTTATGGCTACACCTTC. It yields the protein CASSPRGGAVYGYTF.

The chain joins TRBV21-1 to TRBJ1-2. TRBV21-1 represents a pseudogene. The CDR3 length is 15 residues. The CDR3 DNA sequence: TGTGCCAGCAGCAAAATACTCGGGACTTCCCATGGCTACACCTTC. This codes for CASSKILGTSHGYTF.

CDR3 coding DNA: TGCGCCAGCAGTTGGAGTCTCCTCTACGAGCAGTACTTC. Its protein is CASSWSLLYEQYF. The rearrangement uses TRBV4-1 and TRBJ2-7; D not certain. In germline, CDR1 is MGHRA, CDR2 YSYEKL. The CDR3 contains 13 residues. The ends were cut back, 6 bases at V and 3 bases at J, with 12 bases in the middle.

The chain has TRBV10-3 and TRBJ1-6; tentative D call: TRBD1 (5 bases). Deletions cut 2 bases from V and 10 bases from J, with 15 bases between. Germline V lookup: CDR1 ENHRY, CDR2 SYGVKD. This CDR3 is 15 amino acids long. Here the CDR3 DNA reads TGTGCCATCAGTGAGGGGGCCAGGGTGGGGTCACCCCTCCACTTT. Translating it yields CAISEGARVGSPLHF.

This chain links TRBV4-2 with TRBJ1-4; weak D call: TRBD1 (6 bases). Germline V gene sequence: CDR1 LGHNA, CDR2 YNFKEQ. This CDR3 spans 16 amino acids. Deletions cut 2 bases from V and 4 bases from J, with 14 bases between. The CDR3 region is CASSQTQDSFNEKLFF. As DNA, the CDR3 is TGTGCCAGCAGCCAAACCCAGGACAGTTTTAATGAAAAACTGTTTTTT.

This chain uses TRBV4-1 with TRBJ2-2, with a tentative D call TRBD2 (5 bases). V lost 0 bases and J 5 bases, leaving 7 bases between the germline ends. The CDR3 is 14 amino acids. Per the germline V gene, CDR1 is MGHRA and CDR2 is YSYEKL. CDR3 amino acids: CASSQDTGTGELFF. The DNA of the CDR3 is TGCGCCAGCAGCCAAGATACGGGGACCGGGGAGCTGTTTTTT.

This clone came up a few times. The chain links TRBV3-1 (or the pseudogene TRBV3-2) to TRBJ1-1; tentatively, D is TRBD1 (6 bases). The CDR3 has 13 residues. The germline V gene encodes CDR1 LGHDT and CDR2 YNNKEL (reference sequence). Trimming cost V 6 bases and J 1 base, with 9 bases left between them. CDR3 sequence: CASSPTGNTEAFF. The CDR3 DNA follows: TGTGCCAGCAGTCCGACAGGGAACACTGAAGCTTTCTTT.

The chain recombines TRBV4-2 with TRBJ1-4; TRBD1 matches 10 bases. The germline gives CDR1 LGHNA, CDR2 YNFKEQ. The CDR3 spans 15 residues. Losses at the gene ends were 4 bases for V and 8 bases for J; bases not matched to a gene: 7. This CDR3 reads CASSRMTGGLEKLFF. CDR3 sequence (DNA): TGTGCCAGCAGCCGAATGACAGGGGGCTTGGAAAAACTGTTTTTT.

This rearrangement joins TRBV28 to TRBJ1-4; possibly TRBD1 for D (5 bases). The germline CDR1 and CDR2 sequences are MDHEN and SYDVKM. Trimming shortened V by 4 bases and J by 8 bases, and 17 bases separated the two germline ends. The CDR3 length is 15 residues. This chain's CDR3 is CASSSSGSKGEKLFF. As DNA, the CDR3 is TGTGCCAGCAGTTCCTCCGGGTCGAAGGGGGAAAAACTGTTTTTT.

The CDR3 is CASSSPSGDTYEQYF. CDR3 bases: TGTGCCAGCAGCTCCCCGAGCGGGGACACCTACGAGCAGTACTTC. The V call is TRBV4-2, the J call TRBJ2-7; D might be TRBD2 (7 bases). Trimming stripped 5 bases from V and 2 bases from J, with 16 bases between. CDR1 is LGHNA and CDR2 is YNFKEQ in the germline V gene. There are 15 residues in the CDR3.

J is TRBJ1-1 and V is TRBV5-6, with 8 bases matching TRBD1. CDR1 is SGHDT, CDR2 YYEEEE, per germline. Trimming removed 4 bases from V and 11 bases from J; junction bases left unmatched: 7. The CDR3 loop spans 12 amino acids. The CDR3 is CASSPGQGYAFF. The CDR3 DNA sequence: TGTGCCAGCAGCCCCGGACAGGGTTACGCTTTCTTT.

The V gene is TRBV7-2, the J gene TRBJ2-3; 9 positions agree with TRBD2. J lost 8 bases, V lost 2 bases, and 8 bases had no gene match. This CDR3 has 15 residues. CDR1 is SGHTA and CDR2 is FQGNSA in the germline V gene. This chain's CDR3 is CASSLIRSGGSTQYF. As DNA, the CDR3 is TGTGCCAGCAGCTTAATACGAAGCGGGGGGTCTACGCAGTATTTT.

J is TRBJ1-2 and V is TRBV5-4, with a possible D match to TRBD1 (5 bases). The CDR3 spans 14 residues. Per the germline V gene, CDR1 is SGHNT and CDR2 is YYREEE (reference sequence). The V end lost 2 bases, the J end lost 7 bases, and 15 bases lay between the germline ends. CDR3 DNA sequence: TGTGCCAGCAGCTTAGCGGGGGGTGGAGGTGGCTACACCTTC. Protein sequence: CASSLAGGGGGYTF.

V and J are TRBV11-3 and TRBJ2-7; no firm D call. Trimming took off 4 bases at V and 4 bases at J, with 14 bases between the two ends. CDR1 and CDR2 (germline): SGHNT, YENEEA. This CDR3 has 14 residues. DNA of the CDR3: TGTGCCAGCAGCTCGAAGCTAAAGCGATACGAGCAGTACTTC. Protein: CASSSKLKRYEQYF.

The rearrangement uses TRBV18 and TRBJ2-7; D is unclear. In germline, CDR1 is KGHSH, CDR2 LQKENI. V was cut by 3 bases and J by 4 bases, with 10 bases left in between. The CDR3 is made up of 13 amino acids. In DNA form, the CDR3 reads TGTGCCAGCTCACCTGATAGTTTTTACGAGCAGTACTTC. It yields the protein CASSPDSFYEQYF.

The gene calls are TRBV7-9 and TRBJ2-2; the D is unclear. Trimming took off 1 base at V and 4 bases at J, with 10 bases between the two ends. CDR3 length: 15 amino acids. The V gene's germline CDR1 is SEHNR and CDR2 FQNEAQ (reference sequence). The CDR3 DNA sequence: TGTGCCAGCAGCTTAGGCGAGGTGGGCACCGGGGAGCTGTTTTTT. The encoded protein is CASSLGEVGTGELFF.

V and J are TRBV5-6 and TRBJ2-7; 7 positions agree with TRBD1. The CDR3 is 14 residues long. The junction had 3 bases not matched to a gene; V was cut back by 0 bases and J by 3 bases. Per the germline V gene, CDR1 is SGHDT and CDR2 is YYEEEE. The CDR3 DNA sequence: TGTGCCAGCAGCTTGGCACAGGGGCTCTACGAGCAGTACTTC. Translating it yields CASSLAQGLYEQYF.

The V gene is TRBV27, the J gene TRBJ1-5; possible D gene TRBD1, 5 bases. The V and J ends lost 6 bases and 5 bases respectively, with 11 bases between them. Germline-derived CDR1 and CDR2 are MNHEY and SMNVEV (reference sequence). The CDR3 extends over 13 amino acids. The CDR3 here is CASSSRGHQPQHF. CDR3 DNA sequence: TGTGCCAGCAGCTCTAGGGGCCATCAGCCCCAGCATTTT.

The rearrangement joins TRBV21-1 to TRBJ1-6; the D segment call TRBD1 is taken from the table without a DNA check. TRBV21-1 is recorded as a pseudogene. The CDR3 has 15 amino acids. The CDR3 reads CASSVGAPNNSPLHF. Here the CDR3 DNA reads TGTGCCAGCAGCGTGGGGGCTCCTAATAATTCACCCCTCCACTTT.

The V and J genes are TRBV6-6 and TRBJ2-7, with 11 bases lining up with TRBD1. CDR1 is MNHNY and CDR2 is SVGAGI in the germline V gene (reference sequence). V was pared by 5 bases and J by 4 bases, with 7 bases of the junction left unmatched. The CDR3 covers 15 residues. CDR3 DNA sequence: TGTGCCAGCAGTACGACGGACAGGGGGCCTTACGAGCAGTACTTC. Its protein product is CASSTTDRGPYEQYF.

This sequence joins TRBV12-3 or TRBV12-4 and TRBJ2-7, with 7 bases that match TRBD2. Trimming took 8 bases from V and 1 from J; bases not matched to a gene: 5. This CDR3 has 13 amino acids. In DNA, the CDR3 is TGTGCCAGCGGGAGGGACTTTTCCTACGAGCAGTACTTC. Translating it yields CASGRDFSYEQYF.

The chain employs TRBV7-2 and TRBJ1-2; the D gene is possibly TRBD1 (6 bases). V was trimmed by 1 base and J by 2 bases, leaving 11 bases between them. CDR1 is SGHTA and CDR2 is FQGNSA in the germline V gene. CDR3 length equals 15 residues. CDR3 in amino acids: CASSLGRTANYGYTF. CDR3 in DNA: TGTGCCAGCAGCTTAGGTCGGACAGCCAACTATGGCTACACCTTC.

The CDR3 region has the DNA TGTGCCAGCAGCCAAGGACGGGTCTTGGGCGAGCAGTACTTC. Translation: CASSQGRVLGEQYF. The gene calls are TRBV3-1 (or the pseudogene TRBV3-2) and TRBJ2-7; no clear D gene. With 1 base removed from V and 6 bases from J, the gap between germline ends came to 13 bases. CDR1 is LGHDT and CDR2 is YNNKEL in the germline V gene (reference sequence). This CDR3 comprises 14 residues.

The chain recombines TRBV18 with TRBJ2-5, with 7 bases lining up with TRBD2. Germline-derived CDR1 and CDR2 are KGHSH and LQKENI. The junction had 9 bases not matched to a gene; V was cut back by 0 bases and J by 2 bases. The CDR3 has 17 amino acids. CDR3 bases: TGTGCCAGCTCACCACCAAGCGGAGCCGGGGGGCAAGAGACCCAGTACTTC. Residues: CASSPPSGAGGQETQYF.

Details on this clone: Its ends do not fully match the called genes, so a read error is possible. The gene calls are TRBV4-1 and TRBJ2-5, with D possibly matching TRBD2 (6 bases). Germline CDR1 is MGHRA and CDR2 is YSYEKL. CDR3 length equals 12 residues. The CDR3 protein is CASSQEGLTLNF. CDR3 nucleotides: TGCGCCAGCAGCCAAGAGGGACTGACCCTAAACTTC.